The 22 T cell receptor beta chains below all came from one sample that was sequenced in a study of early T cells in non-severe SARS-CoV-2 infection. TCRdb itself ran the 5' RACE reads through MiXCR, one entry per CDR3 protein. The sample comprises just over 95,000 distinct CDR3 sequences, roughly 9.6% of which are singletons, and roughly 5% rests with the top ten. Sequencing was performed on whole blood. All receptors derive from an adult who was a healthcare worker with PCR-confirmed SARS-CoV-2 infection or an uninfected control (not recorded which).

This clonotype has only a few counts. The chain links TRBV5-1 to TRBJ1-2, with D possibly matching TRBD1 (5 bases). Trimming took 4 bases from V and 5 from J, leaving 18 bases between them. The CDR3 has 15 amino acids. Looked up from germline, CDR1 is SGHRS and CDR2 is YFSETQ. The CDR3 reads CASSLTVWGLYGYTF. In nucleotides, the CDR3 is TGCGCCAGCAGCCTGACGGTTTGGGGGTTATATGGCTACACCTTC.

This clonotype was seen many times. CDR3 region: CATSDGPTGGNGYTF. CDR3 in DNA: TGTGCCACCAGTGACGGGCCTACAGGGGGAAATGGCTACACCTTC. This sequence joins TRBV24-1 and TRBJ1-2; 8 nucleotides agree with TRBD1. There are 15 residues in the CDR3. V lost 4 bases and J lost 6; bases outside the gene matches: 9. CDR1 is KGHDR and CDR2 is SFDVKD in the germline V gene.

This clonotype was observed many times. The V gene is TRBV20-1, the J gene TRBJ2-3, with 11 bases that match TRBD2. Trimming removed 5 bases from V and 2 bases from J; junction bases left unmatched: 3. In germline, CDR1 is DFQATT, CDR2 SNEGSKA (reference sequence). This CDR3 comprises 14 residues. CDR3 sequence: CSAEGLAVTDTQYF. Here the CDR3 DNA reads TGCAGTGCTGAGGGACTAGCGGTCACAGATACGCAGTATTTT.

This clonotype has a count of ten or more. V and J are TRBV10-3 and TRBJ2-7, with D possibly matching TRBD1 (5 bases). V dropped 2 bases and J dropped 5 bases, with 13 bases sitting between them. This CDR3 has 14 amino acids. Germline CDR1 is ENHRY and CDR2 is SYGVKD. CDR3 residues: CAISEPRDFDEQYF. The CDR3 bases are TGTGCCATCAGTGAGCCCAGGGATTTCGACGAGCAGTACTTC.

This chain links TRBV4-1 with TRBJ1-2; possible D gene TRBD1, 6 bases. The CDR3 contains 16 residues. Looked up from germline, CDR1 is MGHRA and CDR2 is YSYEKL. Trimming pared 3 bases from V and 4 bases from J, leaving 18 bases between. The CDR3 coding sequence is TGCGCCAGCAGCCACGAGGGGGGCGCGTTCTCCTATGGCTACACCTTC. Translating gives CASSHEGGAFSYGYTF.

In its sample, this clonotype was seen many times. The chain is built from TRBV7-8 and TRBJ2-2, with 10 bases identical to TRBD2. V trimming: 1 base; J trimming: 7 bases; junction bases outside the gene matches: 6. The germline CDR1 and CDR2 sequences are SGHVS and FQNEAQ. The CDR3 loop spans 16 amino acids. The DNA of the CDR3 is TGTGCCAGCAGCTTAGAGCTAGCGGGAGTCGGCGGGGAGCTGTTTTTT. It codes for CASSLELAGVGGELFF.

This clonotype was detected many times. The rearrangement joins TRBV3-1 to TRBJ1-1, with 8 bases lining up with TRBD1. V was pared by 1 base and J by 10 bases, with 8 bases of the junction left unmatched. From germline, CDR1 is LGHDT and CDR2 YNNKEL (reference sequence). This CDR3 spans 14 amino acids. As DNA, the CDR3 is TGTGCCAGCAGCCAAGGGACAGGGTTGTTTCGAGCTTTCTTT. Translated, it gives CASSQGTGLFRAFF.

This clonotype has a count of ten or more. The V and J genes are TRBV6-6 and TRBJ2-7; possibly TRBD2 for D (6 bases). There are 17 residues in the CDR3. Trimming took off 0 bases at V and 2 bases at J, with 17 bases between the two ends. The germline gives CDR1 MNHNY, CDR2 SVGAGI (reference sequence). DNA for the CDR3: TGTGCCAGCAGTTACTCCTCCGGGACTCGATTTACCTACGAGCAGTACTTC. Translation gives CASSYSSGTRFTYEQYF.

This clonotype appeared many times. V usage is TRBV6-2 or TRBV6-3 and J usage is TRBJ1-5, with 7 nucleotides matching TRBD1. With V trimmed by 2 bases and J by 1 base, 8 bases remained unmatched. Germline V gene lookup returns CDR1 MNHEY and CDR2 SVGEGT. This CDR3 comprises 17 residues. CDR3 loop: CASSYVGTVQSNQPQHF. The CDR3 bases are TGTGCCAGCAGTTACGTCGGGACAGTCCAGAGCAATCAGCCCCAGCATTTT.

Ten or more counts support this clonotype. The chain employs TRBV28 and TRBJ1-6; D not resolved. V lost 5 bases to trimming and J lost 8 bases, with 10 bases between them. Germline CDR1 is MDHEN and CDR2 is SYDVKM. The CDR3 runs 13 residues. In DNA form, the CDR3 reads TGTGCCAGCAGTCTAGTGGCAGATTCACCCCTCCACTTT. Its protein product is CASSLVADSPLHF.

The V call is TRBV3-1, the J call TRBJ2-7, with TRBD2 matching over 11 bases. Per the germline V gene, CDR1 is LGHDT and CDR2 is YNNKEL (reference sequence). Trimming removed 4 bases from V and 7 bases from J; junction bases left unmatched: 12. CDR3 length: 16 amino acids. CDR3 DNA: TGTGCCAGCAGCCCCGGGATAGCGGGAGGGCCATATGAGCAGTACTTC. This codes for CASSPGIAGGPYEQYF.

In the case of this clonotype: An end of the junction does not agree with germline; a read error may underlie this. This chain joins TRBV20-1 and TRBJ2-1, with TRBD2 matching 9 bases. Germline CDR1 DFQATT, CDR2 SNEGSKA (reference sequence). The CDR3 loop spans 17 amino acids. CDR3 loop: CSARDSGSGGSYNGQFF. The CDR3 DNA reads as TGCAGTGCTAGAGATTCGGGTAGCGGGGGCTCCTACAATGGGCAGTTCTTC.

This clonotype was seen at least ten times. The J gene is TRBJ2-3, the V gene TRBV18; no firm D call. The CDR3 runs to 17 residues. Trimming left V 1 base short and J 0 bases short, with 14 bases between. Germline values: CDR1 KGHSH, CDR2 LQKENI. The CDR3 DNA follows: TGTGCCAGCTCACCACGGGCCACAAGAGCTAGCACAGATACGCAGTATTTT. It specifies CASSPRATRASTDTQYF.

The chain carries TRBV5-4 and TRBJ1-2; D remains unclear. The germline CDR1 and CDR2 sequences are SGHNT and YYREEE (reference sequence). V lost 2 bases to trimming and J lost 3 bases, with 5 bases between them. CDR3 length: 12 amino acids. CDR3 DNA sequence: TGTGCCAGCAGCTTCGAAGACTATGGCTACACCTTC. This translates into CASSFEDYGYTF.

This clonotype was picked up a small number of times. The genes are TRBV12-3 or TRBV12-4 and TRBJ1-3; TRBD1 matches 11 bases. V lost 5 bases, J lost 1 base, and 10 bases stayed unmatched. The CDR3 sequence is 18 residues long. The CDR3 DNA sequence: TGTGCCAGCAGTCGGACAGGGGGCCTTCTTATATCTGGAAACACCATATATTTT. This encodes CASSRTGGLLISGNTIYF.

For this clonotype: A single base separates this from a much larger clone, so it may be a read error. The chain is built from TRBV7-9 and TRBJ2-7, with TRBD1 identical over 9 bases. The germline CDR1 and CDR2 sequences are SEHNR and FQNEAQ (reference sequence). Trimming cost V 5 bases and J 0 bases; bases outside gene matches: 5. CDR3 size: 15 residues. The CDR3 here is CASSPGQGDSYEQYF. The DNA for the CDR3 is TGTGCCAGCAGCCCGGGACAGGGAGACTCCTACGAGCAGTACTTC.

The V gene is TRBV7-6, the J gene TRBJ2-7; 11 bases are a match to TRBD2. The length of the CDR3 is 13 residues. Germline CDR1 is SGHVS and CDR2 is FNYEAQ. J was trimmed by 5 bases and V by 5 bases; bases with no gene match: 2. The CDR3 bases are TGTGCCAGCAGCGGTAGCGGGAGGGACGAGCAGTACTTC. Protein product: CASSGSGRDEQYF.

This clonotype has only a few counts. The chain links TRBV29-1 to TRBJ2-5; no clear D gene. Germline lookup yields CDR1 SQVTM and CDR2 ANQGSEA. The CDR3 runs to 12 residues. V lost 2 bases and J lost 9, with 13 bases in between. DNA of the CDR3: TGCAGCGTTGAACGGTTGTGGGCGGCCCAGTACTTC. Translated, it gives CSVERLWAAQYF.

The J gene is TRBJ2-1, the V gene TRBV20-1, with D possibly TRBD2 on 5 matching bases. Looked up from germline, CDR1 is DFQATT and CDR2 is SNEGSKA (reference sequence). The CDR3 has 11 residues. Trimming cost V 4 bases and J 10 bases, with 11 bases left between them. CDR3 in DNA: TGCAGTGCTAAGTCAGGACTGGAGCAGTTCTTC. Translation gives CSAKSGLEQFF.

The CDR3 sequence is CSAGTRQAWNEQFF. The CDR3, as DNA: TGCAGTGCCGGAACGAGACAGGCTTGGAATGAGCAGTTCTTC. The J gene is TRBJ2-1, the V gene TRBV20-1; maybe TRBD1 (6 bases). Germline CDR1 is DFQATT and CDR2 is SNEGSKA (reference sequence). The CDR3 has 14 residues. With 6 bases removed from V and 7 bases from J, the gap between germline ends came to 19 bases.

The sample holds a few counts of this clonotype. V and J are TRBV24-1 and TRBJ2-1; D not resolved. Germline V gene lookup returns CDR1 KGHDR and CDR2 SFDVKD. The V and J ends lost 3 bases and 7 bases respectively, with 9 bases between them. The CDR3 has 13 residues. The CDR3 spells CATSDINRNEQFF. In nucleotides, the CDR3 is TGTGCCACCAGTGATATTAACAGAAATGAGCAGTTCTTC.

This clonotype was recorded at least ten times. The J gene is TRBJ2-1, the V gene TRBV24-1; D is perhaps TRBD1 (6 bases). The CDR3 spans 16 residues. The V end lost 3 bases, the J end lost 9 bases, and 20 bases lay between the germline ends. CDR1 and CDR2 from the germline V gene are KGHDR and SFDVKD. The CDR3 loop reads CATSDRDLQGRSEQFF. The CDR3, as DNA: TGTGCCACCAGTGATCGAGATTTACAGGGTCGGAGTGAGCAGTTCTTC.